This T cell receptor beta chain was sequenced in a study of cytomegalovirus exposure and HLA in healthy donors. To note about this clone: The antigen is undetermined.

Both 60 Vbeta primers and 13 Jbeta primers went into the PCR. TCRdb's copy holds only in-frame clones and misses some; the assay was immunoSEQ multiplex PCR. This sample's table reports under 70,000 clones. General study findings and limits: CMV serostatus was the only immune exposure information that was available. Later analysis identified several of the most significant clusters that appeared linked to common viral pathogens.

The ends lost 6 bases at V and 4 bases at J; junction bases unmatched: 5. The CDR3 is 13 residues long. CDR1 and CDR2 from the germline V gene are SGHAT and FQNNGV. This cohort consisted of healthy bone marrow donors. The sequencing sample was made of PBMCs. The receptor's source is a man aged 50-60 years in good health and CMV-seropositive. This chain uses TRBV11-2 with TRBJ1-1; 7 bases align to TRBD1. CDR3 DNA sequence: TGTGCCAGCAGTTCACAGGGGAGCACTGAAGCTTTCTTT. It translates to CASSSQGSTEAFF.